The next 24 T cell receptor beta chains were all read from a single sample in a study of cytomegalovirus exposure and HLA in healthy donors. PCR used 60 Vbeta primers and 13 Jbeta primers. Generated by immunoSEQ multiplex PCR, the TCRdb table keeps only in-frame clones and is missing some. Altogether more than 95,000 clones are present, around 75% being singletons, with the ten largest covering about 9.1%. Material for sequencing was PBMCs. Receptors originate from a woman in her fifties or sixties in good health and CMV-seropositive.

The chain joins TRBV7-8 to TRBJ1-1, with TRBD1 identical over 11 bases. Germline V CDR1 and CDR2: SGHVS, FQNEAQ. The ends lost 6 bases at V and 7 bases at J; junction bases unmatched: 4. The CDR3 runs to 13 residues. This CDR3 reads CASRQDRGREAFF. In nucleotides, the CDR3 is TGTGCCAGCAGACAGGACAGGGGGCGTGAAGCTTTCTTT.

The chain uses TRBV7-9 and TRBJ1-2, with D unresolved. The germline gives CDR1 SEHNR, CDR2 FQNEAQ (reference sequence). V was pared by 11 bases and J by 1 base, with 14 bases between. The CDR3 is 13 residues long. The CDR3 loop reads CAGSGSYNYGYTF. The CDR3 DNA reads as TGTGCCGGATCGGGTAGTTATAACTATGGCTACACCTTC. The full variable domain, in which reference TRBV7-9 and TRBJ1-2 provide the parts outside the CDR3, is DTGVSQNPRHKITKRGQNVTFRCDPISEHNRLYWYRQTLGQGPEFLTYFQNEAQLEKSRLLSDRFSAERPKGSFSTLEIQRTEQGDSAMYLCAGSGSYNYGYTFGSGTRLTVV.

CDR3 amino acids: CSVHGLGYGYTF. DNA for the CDR3: TGCAGCGTTCACGGGTTAGGCTATGGCTACACCTTC. The V and J genes are TRBV29-1 and TRBJ1-2; D is unresolved. The CDR3 totals 12 residues. Trimming cost V 5 bases and J 4 bases, with 11 bases left between them. Germline loops: CDR1 SQVTM, CDR2 ANQGSEA.

There are a few counts of this clone. The DNA for the CDR3 is TGCGCCAGCAGTTCACCAGGGAATCAGCCCCAGCATTTT. Protein product: CASSSPGNQPQHF. The chain is built from TRBV4-1 and TRBJ1-5; perhaps TRBD1 as D (5 bases). The CDR3 sequence is 13 residues long. The ends were cut back, 6 bases at V and 4 bases at J, with 10 bases in the middle. Germline CDR1 reads MGHRA; CDR2 reads YSYEKL.

There are a few counts of this clone. V is TRBV4-3 and J is TRBJ2-5; possible D gene TRBD2, 6 bases. The ends were cut back, 3 bases at V and 2 bases at J, with 22 bases in the middle. In germline, CDR1 is LGHNA, CDR2 YSLEER. The CDR3 runs 18 residues. The CDR3 nucleotides read TGCGCCAGCAGCCAGCGGGGATGGGGACCCGCAGTTCAAGAGACCCAGTACTTC. As protein: CASSQRGWGPAVQETQYF.

The rearrangement joins TRBV11-2 to TRBJ1-2; D possibly corresponds to TRBD1 (6 bases). Per the germline V gene, CDR1 is SGHAT and CDR2 is FQNNGV. CDR3 length: 16 residues. The V end lost 0 bases, the J end lost 4 bases, and 15 bases lay between the germline ends. CDR3: CASSLDLRGTRYGYTF. In nucleotides, the CDR3 is TGTGCCAGCAGCTTAGATCTGAGGGGGACCCGCTATGGCTACACCTTC.

The chain couples TRBV5-1 to TRBJ2-7, with 7 bases aligning to TRBD1. Per germline, CDR1 SGHRS and CDR2 YFSETQ. J lost 0 bases, V lost 4 bases, and 1 base had no gene match. This CDR3 is built from 13 residues. The DNA of the CDR3 is TGCGCCAGCAGCAACAGGGGCTCCTACGAGCAGTACTTC. Its translation is CASSNRGSYEQYF. The whole variable domain, remainder taken from reference TRBV5-1 and TRBJ2-7, is KAGVTQTPRYLIKTRGQQVTLSCSPISGHRSVSWYQQTPGQGLQFLFEYFSETQRNKGNFPGRFSGRQFSNSRSEMNVSTLELGDSALYLCASSNRGSYEQYFGPGTRLTVT.

The chain links TRBV6-5 to TRBJ2-3; D perhaps matches TRBD1 (5 bases). Trimming shortened V by 2 bases and J by 3 bases, and 9 bases separated the two germline ends. Per germline, CDR1 MNHEY and CDR2 SVGAGI. The CDR3 covers 14 residues. CDR3 DNA: TGTGCCAGCAGTTACGTACAGGCTACAGATACGCAGTATTTT. Amino acids: CASSYVQATDTQYF.

V and J are TRBV5-6 and TRBJ1-4; TRBD1 matches at 7 bases. Unmatched junction bases numbered 3, after V lost 0 bases and J lost 4 bases. The CDR3 spans 15 residues. From germline, CDR1 is SGHDT and CDR2 YYEEEE. Here the CDR3 reads CASSLAGTDNEKLFF. As DNA, the CDR3 is TGTGCCAGCAGCTTGGCCGGGACAGATAATGAAAAACTGTTTTTT.

The J gene is TRBJ1-5, the V gene TRBV19; the D is unclear. Germline CDR1 LNHDA, CDR2 SQIVND (reference sequence). Trimming cost V 0 bases and J 12 bases, with 15 bases left between them. The length of the CDR3 is 14 residues. The CDR3 loop is CASSIEGGRYLQHF. The CDR3, as DNA: TGTGCCAGTAGTATAGAAGGAGGGAGATATCTCCAGCATTTT.

This clone was counted a few times. The rearrangement uses TRBV5-4 and TRBJ2-3, with 13 bases lining up with TRBD2. Per the germline V gene, CDR1 is SGHNT and CDR2 is YYREEE (reference sequence). The CDR3 length is 17 residues. V lost 0 bases, J lost 4 bases, and 5 bases stayed unmatched. The CDR3 protein is CASSLGLAGGLADTQYF. As DNA, the CDR3 is TGTGCCAGCAGCTTGGGACTAGCGGGGGGACTTGCAGATACGCAGTATTTT.

The V gene is TRBV6-5, the J gene TRBJ2-2; TRBD1 matches 8 bases. This CDR3 region has 15 residues. V gave up 6 bases and J gave up 5 bases; unmatched junction bases: 8. Germline lookup yields CDR1 MNHEY and CDR2 SVGAGI. CDR3 in DNA: TGTGCCAGCAGCTCAGGGGGCAAAGGAACCGGGGAGCTGTTTTTT. As protein: CASSSGGKGTGELFF.

CDR3 coding DNA: TGTGCCAGCAGCTACCGGACAGGGGGTTATGGCTACACCTTC. It encodes CASSYRTGGYGYTF. The chain links TRBV6-5 to TRBJ1-2; TRBD1 agrees at 10 bases. The CDR3 covers 14 residues. Germline loops: CDR1 MNHEY, CDR2 SVGAGI. Unmatched junction bases numbered 6, after V lost 6 bases and J lost 5 bases.

The chain joins TRBV27 to TRBJ2-2; possible D gene TRBD1, 5 bases. This CDR3 has 16 residues. V was trimmed by 3 bases and J by 7 bases, leaving 18 bases between them. The germline gives CDR1 MNHEY, CDR2 SMNVEV (reference sequence). The CDR3 here is CASSFLPTAPIGELFF. The CDR3 DNA reads TGTGCCAGCAGTTTTCTCCCGACAGCACCGATCGGGGAGCTGTTTTTT.

In this sample, this clone turned up once. This rearrangement joins TRBV7-2 to TRBJ1-2; D remains ambiguous. CDR1 is SGHTA, CDR2 FQGNSA, per germline. This CDR3 has 16 amino acids. The V end was cut by 0 bases, the J end by 8 bases, with 19 bases between. The CDR3 region is CASSLAFAAVNGGYTF. The DNA of the CDR3 is TGTGCCAGCAGCTTAGCGTTTGCGGCGGTCAATGGGGGCTACACCTTC.

The J gene is TRBJ2-7, the V gene TRBV27; D is possibly TRBD2 (6 bases). V lost 5 bases, J lost 4 bases, and 12 bases lay in between. Looked up from germline, CDR1 is MNHEY and CDR2 is SMNVEV (reference sequence). This CDR3 spans 13 amino acids. The CDR3 nucleotides are TGTGCCAGCAGTCCGAACGCGGGGTACGAGCAGTACTTC. It specifies CASSPNAGYEQYF.

The rearrangement uses TRBV6-1 and TRBJ1-1; D not certain. The germline V gene encodes CDR1 MNHNS and CDR2 SASEGT. V was shortened by 4 bases and J by 7 bases, with 16 bases between the two germline ends. The CDR3 contains 14 residues. Here the CDR3 reads CASSVRGGEYEAFF. The CDR3 DNA sequence: TGTGCCAGCAGTGTTCGGGGTGGGGAGTATGAAGCTTTCTTT.

This rearrangement joins TRBV19 to TRBJ2-5; D remains ambiguous. The germline gives CDR1 LNHDA, CDR2 SQIVND (reference sequence). The CDR3 consists of 14 residues. Trimming cost V 4 bases and J 5 bases, with 14 bases left between them. The CDR3 DNA is TGTGCCAGTAGTACCGATCTAGTGCAGGAGACCCAGTACTTC. Its translation is CASSTDLVQETQYF.

This chain connects TRBV9 to TRBJ1-2, with 7 bases matching TRBD1. Trimming removed 4 bases from V and 6 bases from J; junction bases left unmatched: 12. Germline lookup yields CDR1 SGDLS and CDR2 YYNGEE. This CDR3 region has 15 residues. The CDR3 reads CASSRLGGISDGYTF. The CDR3 DNA is TGTGCCAGCAGCCGTCTAGGGGGCATATCGGATGGCTACACCTTC.

This chain links TRBV11-2 with TRBJ1-1; weak D call: TRBD1 (5 bases). Per the germline V gene, CDR1 is SGHAT and CDR2 is FQNNGV. Deletions cut 3 bases from V and 5 bases from J, with 10 bases between. There are 13 residues in the CDR3. The CDR3, as DNA: TGTGCCAGCAGCTTCCAGGGAGGTACTGAAGCTTTCTTT. Amino acid sequence: CASSFQGGTEAFF. The full variable domain, rest sourced from reference TRBV11-2 and TRBJ1-1, is EAGVAQSPRYKIIEKRQSVAFWCNPISGHATLYWYQQILGQGPKLLIQFQNNGVVDDSQLPKDRFSAERLKGVDSTLKIQPAKLEDSAVYLCASSFQGGTEAFFGQGTRLTVV.

The chain joins TRBV7-3 to TRBJ2-7; D call uncertain. Trimming removed 2 bases from V and 3 bases from J, with 8 bases in between. CDR1 and CDR2 from the germline V gene are SGHTA and FQGTGA. This CDR3 spans 13 amino acids. Here the CDR3 DNA reads TGTGCCAGCAGCTTATCTCCGGGCTACGAGCAGTACTTC. Translated, it gives CASSLSPGYEQYF.

Notes on this clone: The sample contains more than one DNA sequence encoding this CDR3. The chain carries TRBV2 and TRBJ2-2, with D uncertain. The CDR3 length is 12 residues. Germline CDR1 is SNHLY and CDR2 is FYNNEI. V lost 6 bases, J lost 2 bases, and 4 bases lay in between. In nucleotides, the CDR3 is TGTGCCAGCAGCAGAAACACCGGGGAGCTGTTTTTT. Translated, it gives CASSRNTGELFF.

The chain carries TRBV9 and TRBJ2-3, with D tentatively TRBD2 (6 bases). CDR3 length: 15 residues. V was shortened by 0 bases and J by 2 bases, with 10 bases between the two germline ends. Germline V gene sequence: CDR1 SGDLS, CDR2 YYNGEE. Written as DNA, the CDR3 is TGTGCCAGCAGCGTAGAGGAGGGAGTCACAGATACGCAGTATTTT. It codes for CASSVEEGVTDTQYF. The full variable domain, its missing parts supplied by reference TRBV9 and TRBJ2-3, is DSGVTQTPKHLITATGQRVTLRCSPRSGDLSVYWYQQSLDQGLQFLIQYYNGEERAKGNILERFSAQQFPDLHSELNLSSLELGDSALYFCASSVEEGVTDTQYFGPGTRLTVL.

The V gene is TRBV4-3, the J gene TRBJ2-7; the D is unclear. This CDR3 region has 15 residues. Germline CDR1 LGHNA, CDR2 YSLEER. Between the trimmed V and J ends, which lost 1 base and 2 bases, there was a span of 12 bases. CDR3 DNA sequence: TGCGCCAGCAGCCAAGCCGACGGGTTAACCTACGAGCAGTACTTC. It specifies CASSQADGLTYEQYF.